Shown below are 14 T cell receptor beta chains from a single sample sequenced in a study of T cells and Merkel cell carcinoma outcomes. Data came from immunoSEQ multiplex PCR; TCRdb stores just in-frame clones and leaves some out. Of about 510 clones listed, about nine tenths were seen once; the top ten hold approximately 12%. Sequenced input: tumor tissue from Merkel cell carcinoma. Source of these receptors: a human donor with Merkel cell carcinoma.

The chain recombines TRBV28 with TRBJ2-1, with a tentative D call TRBD1 (5 bases). CDR3 size: 14 residues. Germline V gene sequence: CDR1 MDHEN, CDR2 SYDVKM. Trimming took 6 bases from V and 6 from J, leaving 15 bases between them. The CDR3 nucleotides read TGTGCCAGCAGCATACTTACAGGATCCAATGAGCAGTTCTTC. Its translation is CASSILTGSNEQFF.

By frequency in the sample, this clone is hyperexpanded. The chain has TRBV27 and TRBJ2-7; 8 nucleotides line up with TRBD1. V lost 3 bases to trimming and J lost 4 bases; unmatched junction nucleotides: 8. This CDR3 is 15 amino acids long. Germline V CDR1 and CDR2: MNHEY, SMNVEV (reference sequence). The CDR3 protein is CASSFSGTGPYEQYF. Here the CDR3 DNA reads TGTGCCAGCAGTTTCTCCGGGACAGGCCCTTACGAGCAGTACTTC.

The V and J genes are TRBV30 and TRBJ2-7, with 10 bases that match TRBD1. The CDR3 is 15 residues long. The trim removed 3 bases at V and 1 base at J, leaving 6 bases unmatched. Germline V gene sequence: CDR1 GTSNPN, CDR2 SVGIG (reference sequence). The CDR3 sequence is CAWSPGTGDSYEQYF. The DNA of the CDR3 is TGTGCCTGGAGCCCGGGGACAGGGGATTCCTACGAGCAGTACTTC.

A word on this clone: This sample includes further DNA sequences coding for the same CDR3. For the CDR3, the DNA is TGCGCCAGCAGCCAGAGCCAGGGATTCCCAATCTACGAGCAGTACTTC. This codes for CASSQSQGFPIYEQYF. The chain combines TRBV23-1 with TRBJ2-7; D is possibly TRBD1 (5 bases). TRBV23-1 is an open reading frame, and its role is uncertain. V was shortened by 6 bases and J by 3 bases, with 21 bases between the two germline ends. The CDR3 is 16 amino acids.

There are a few counts of this clone. This chain connects TRBV15 to TRBJ1-1, with D uncertain. The CDR3 runs 13 residues. Germline CDR1 LNHNV, CDR2 YYDKDF (reference sequence). The V end lost 4 bases, the J end lost 2 bases, and 8 bases lay between the germline ends. CDR3 DNA: TGTGCCACCAGCAAACCATCAAACACTGAAGCTTTCTTT. This sequence encodes CATSKPSNTEAFF.

This clone was observed once. The chain has TRBV19 and TRBJ2-3, with D uncertain. The CDR3 covers 14 residues. In germline, CDR1 is LNHDA, CDR2 SQIVND (reference sequence). Trimming shortened V by 5 bases and J by 0 bases, and 9 bases separated the two germline ends. CDR3 residues: CASSEQTSTDTQYF. CDR3 nucleotides: TGTGCCAGTAGTGAACAGACTAGCACAGATACGCAGTATTTT.

The chain is built from TRBV18 and TRBJ2-1, with D uncertain. The CDR3 sequence is 15 residues long. Trimming cost V 0 bases and J 3 bases, with 9 bases left between them. Germline loops: CDR1 KGHSH, CDR2 LQKENI. The CDR3 sequence is CASSPPAENYNEQFF. CDR3 DNA sequence: TGTGCCAGCTCACCACCGGCAGAAAACTACAATGAGCAGTTCTTC.

The CDR3 loop is CASSQDHYSTDTQYF. CDR3 DNA sequence: TGTGCCAGCAGCCAAGATCACTATAGCACAGATACGCAGTATTTT. The chain employs TRBV14 and TRBJ2-3; D uncertain. V lost 0 bases to trimming and J lost 0 bases, with 7 bases between them. The CDR3 length is 15 residues. CDR1 and CDR2 from the germline V gene are SGHDN and FVKESK.

This chain uses TRBV9 with TRBJ1-2; D is unclear. This CDR3 comprises 15 residues. Trimming stripped 3 bases from V and 7 bases from J, with 19 bases between. Germline CDR1 and CDR2: SGDLS and YYNGEE. The CDR3 DNA follows: TGTGCCAGCAGCGCCACCCAGGACCATGCCGGTGGCTACACCTTC. Its translation: CASSATQDHAGGYTF.

A note on this clone: The junction shows a germline mismatch at one end, possibly a read error. The chain has TRBV7-3 and TRBJ2-1, with D perhaps matching TRBD1 or TRBD2 (6 bases each). The CDR3 extends over 19 amino acids. Germline V CDR1 and CDR2: SGHTA, FQGTGA. This CDR3 is CASSRDGLPRGKSYNEQFF. The CDR3 DNA follows: TGTGCTAGCAGCCGAGATGGACTACCCAGGGGCAAGTCCTACAATGAGCAGTTCTTC.

The chain uses TRBV5-6 and TRBJ2-7, with 8 bases matching TRBD1. V was pared by 4 bases and J by 0 bases, with 3 bases of the junction left unmatched. Germline CDR1 reads SGHDT; CDR2 reads YYEEEE. The length of the CDR3 is 14 residues. This chain's CDR3 is CASSRGTGSYEQYF. The DNA of the CDR3 is TGTGCCAGCAGCCGCGGGACAGGCTCCTACGAGCAGTACTTC.

As regards this clone: The junction and the germline gene differ at one end; a read error may be behind it. This chain joins TRBV6-6 and TRBJ1-1; possibly TRBD1 for D (6 bases). The CDR3 is 14 residues long. The V gene's germline CDR1 is MNHNY and CDR2 SVGAGI (reference sequence). The CDR3 sequence is CASRSPGAETEAFF. The CDR3 bases are TGTGCAAGCAGGAGTCCGGGGGCTGAGACTGAAGCTTTTTTT.

In this sample, this clone turned up once. The genes are TRBV20-1 and TRBJ2-5; either TRBD1 or TRBD2 may fit D (5 bases each). The length of the CDR3 is 11 residues. Germline V gene lookup returns CDR1 DFQATT and CDR2 SNEGSKA (reference sequence). The CDR3 coding sequence is TGCAGCCCGACCTGGGGGGAGACCCAGTACTTC. Translating it yields CSPTWGETQYF.

V gene TRBV14 combines with J gene TRBJ2-1; D unresolved. Trimming took 4 bases from V and 0 from J, leaving 10 bases between them. The CDR3 totals 15 residues. Looked up from germline, CDR1 is SGHDN and CDR2 is FVKESK. CDR3 nucleotide sequence: TGTGCCAGCAGCCCTATCGCGAGCTCCTACAATGAGCAGTTCTTC. Amino acids: CASSPIASSYNEQFF. Based on the CDR3 plus reference TRBV14 and TRBJ2-1, the full variable domain is EAGVTQFPSHSVIEKGQTVTLRCDPISGHDNLYWYRRVMGKEIKFLLHFVKESKQDESGMPNNRFLAERTGGTYSTLKVQPAELEDSGVYFCASSPIASSYNEQFFGPGTRLTVL.